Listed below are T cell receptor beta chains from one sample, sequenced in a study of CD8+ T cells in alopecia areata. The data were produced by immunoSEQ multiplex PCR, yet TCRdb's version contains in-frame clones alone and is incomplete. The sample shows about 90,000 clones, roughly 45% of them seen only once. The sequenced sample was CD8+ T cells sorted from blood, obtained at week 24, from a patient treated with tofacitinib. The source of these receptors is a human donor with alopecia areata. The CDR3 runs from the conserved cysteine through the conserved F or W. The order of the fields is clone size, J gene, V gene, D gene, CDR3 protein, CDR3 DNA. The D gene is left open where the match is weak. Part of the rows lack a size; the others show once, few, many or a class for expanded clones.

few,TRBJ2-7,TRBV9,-,CASSVGGSSYEQYF,TGTGCCAGCAGCGTAGGCGGCAGCTCCTACGAGCAGTACTTC
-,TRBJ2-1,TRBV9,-,CASSFGLNNEQFF,TGTGCCAGCAGCTTCGGGCTGAACAATGAGCAGTTCTTC
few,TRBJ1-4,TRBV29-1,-,CSVEKGGLFF,TGCAGCGTTGAAAAAGGAGGACTGTTTTTT
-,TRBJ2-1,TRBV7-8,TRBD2,CASSLAGTSVYNEQFF,TGTGCCAGCAGCTTAGCCGGGACTAGCGTCTACAATGAGCAGTTCTTC
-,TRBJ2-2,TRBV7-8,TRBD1,CASSLESTGSFLGAGELFF,TGTGCCAGCAGCTTAGAGTCGACAGGGTCTTTCCTAGGGGCCGGGGAGCTGTTTTTT
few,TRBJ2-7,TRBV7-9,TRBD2,CASSGTQRGTSYEQYF,TGTGCCAGCAGCGGTACCCAGCGGGGTACCTCCTACGAGCAGTACTTC
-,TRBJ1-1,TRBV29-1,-,CSANSGQTMNTEAFF,TGCAGCGCCAATTCCGGGCAGACCATGAACACTGAAGCTTTCTTT
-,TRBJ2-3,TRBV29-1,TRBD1,CSVEDSVVGDRGFLADTQYF,TGCAGCGTTGAAGATAGTGTGGTGGGAGACAGGGGGTTCTTAGCAGATACGCAGTATTTT
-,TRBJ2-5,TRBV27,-,CATATLETQYF,TGTGCCACCGCAACCCTAGAGACCCAGTACTTC
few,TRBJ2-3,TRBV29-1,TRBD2,CSVRGLSTDTQYF,TGCAGCGTTAGGGGACTAAGCACAGATACGCAGTATTTT
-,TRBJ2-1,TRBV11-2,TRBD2,CASSLEASGRYNEQFF,TGTGCCAGCAGCTTAGAGGCTAGCGGGAGGTACAATGAGCAGTTCTTC
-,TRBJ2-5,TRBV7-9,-,CASSNYRGTQYF,TGTGCCAGCAGCAACTATCGGGGGACCCAGTACTTC
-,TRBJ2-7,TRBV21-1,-,CASSEIGQGTYEQYF,TGTGCCAGCAGTGAGATTGGACAGGGGACCTACGAGCAGTACTTC
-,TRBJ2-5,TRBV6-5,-,CASMDTGSKETQYF,TGTGCCAGCATGGACACGGGGAGTAAAGAGACCCAGTACTTC
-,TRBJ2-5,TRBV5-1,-,CASSWDVRGARETQYF,TGCGCCAGCAGCTGGGACGTTCGGGGGGCTAGAGAGACCCAGTACTTC
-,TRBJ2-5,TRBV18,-,CASSVDSGEETQYF,TGTGCCAGCTCAGTAGACAGTGGCGAAGAGACCCAGTACTTC
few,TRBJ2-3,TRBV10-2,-,CASRPADTQYF,TGCGCCAGCCGCCCTGCAGATACGCAGTATTTT
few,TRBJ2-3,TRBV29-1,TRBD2,CSGSLGLAENFF,TGCAGCGGAAGCCTCGGACTAGCGGAAAATTTTTTT
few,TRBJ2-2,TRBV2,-,CANLKLVSNTGELFF,TGTGCCAACCTGAAGCTCGTATCGAACACCGGGGAGCTGTTTTTT
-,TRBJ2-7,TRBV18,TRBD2,CASSPGAGDSSYEQYF,TGTGCCAGCTCACCCGGGGCGGGAGACTCCTCCTACGAGCAGTACTTC
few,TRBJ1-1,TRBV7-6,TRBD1,CASSLGGGQGTEAFF,TGTGCCAGCAGCTTAGGAGGGGGCCAGGGAACTGAAGCTTTCTTT
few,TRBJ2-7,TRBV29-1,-,CSVAGREGGVREQYF,TGCAGCGTTGCTGGTCGGGAAGGAGGGGTCCGCGAGCAGTACTTC
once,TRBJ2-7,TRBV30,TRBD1,CAWRDRGPYEQYF,TGTGCCTGGAGGGACAGGGGACCCTACGAGCAGTACTTC
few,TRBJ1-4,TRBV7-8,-,CASSIIGPTEELFF,TGTGCCAGCAGCATTATAGGTCCCACCGAGGAACTGTTTTTT
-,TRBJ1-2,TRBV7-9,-,CASSSGQIYGYTF,TGTGCCAGCAGCTCCGGACAGATTTATGGCTACACCTTC